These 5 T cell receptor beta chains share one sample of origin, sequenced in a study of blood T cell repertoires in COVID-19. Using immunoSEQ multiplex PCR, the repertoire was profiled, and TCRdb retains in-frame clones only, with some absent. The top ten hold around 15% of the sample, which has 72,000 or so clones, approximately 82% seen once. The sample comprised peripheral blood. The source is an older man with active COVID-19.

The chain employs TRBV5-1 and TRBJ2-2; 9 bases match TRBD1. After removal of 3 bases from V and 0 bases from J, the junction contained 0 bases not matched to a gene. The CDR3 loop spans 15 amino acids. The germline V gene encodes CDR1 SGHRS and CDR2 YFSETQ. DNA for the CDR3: TGCGCCAGCAGCTGGGACAGGGCGAACACCGGGGAGCTGTTTTTT. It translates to CASSWDRANTGELFF.

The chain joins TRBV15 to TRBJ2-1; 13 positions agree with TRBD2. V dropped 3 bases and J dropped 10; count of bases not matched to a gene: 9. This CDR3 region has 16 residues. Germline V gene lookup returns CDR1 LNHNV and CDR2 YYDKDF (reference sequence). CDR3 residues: CATSRRLAGGPGEQFF. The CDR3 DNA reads TGTGCCACCAGCAGGCGACTAGCGGGGGGCCCAGGCGAGCAGTTCTTC.

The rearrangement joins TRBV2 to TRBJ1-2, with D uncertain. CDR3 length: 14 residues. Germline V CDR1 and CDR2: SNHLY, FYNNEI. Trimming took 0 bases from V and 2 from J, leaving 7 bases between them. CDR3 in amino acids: CASSEAHSNYGYTF. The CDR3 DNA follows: TGTGCCAGCAGTGAAGCGCACAGCAACTATGGCTACACCTTC.

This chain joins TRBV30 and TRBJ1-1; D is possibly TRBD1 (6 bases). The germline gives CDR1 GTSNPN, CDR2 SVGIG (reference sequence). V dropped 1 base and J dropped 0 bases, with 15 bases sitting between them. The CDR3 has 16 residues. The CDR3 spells CAWSGSAGAMNTEAFF. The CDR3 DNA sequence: TGTGCCTGGAGTGGTAGCGCAGGGGCCATGAACACTGAAGCTTTCTTT.

CDR3 in amino acids: CASSPAAGEPYGYTF. The CDR3 DNA is TGTGCCAGCAGCCCCGCCGCAGGGGAACCCTATGGCTACACCTTC. The chain links TRBV6-5 to TRBJ1-2; D possibly corresponds to TRBD1 (6 bases). Trimming stripped 6 bases from V and 4 bases from J, with 18 bases between. CDR3 length equals 15 residues. Looked up from germline, CDR1 is MNHEY and CDR2 is SVGAGI.